This paragraph reports one T cell receptor beta chain. Its antigen is not known. Patients had newly diagnosed, untreated stage II-IVA oral cavity squamous cell carcinoma. Clones were read by immunoSEQ multiplex PCR, and TCRdb kept only the in-frame ones, dropping some. There are 15,000 to 20,000 clones in the sample; about 70% occur only once, and around 2.7% lies in the top ten. Per germline, CDR1 SGHNT and CDR2 YENEEA. The CDR3 has 16 residues. Germline trimming cut 1 base from V and 6 bases from J; bases unmatched to any gene: 7. These data belong to a study of neoadjuvant anti-PD-1 for oral cavity cancer. The overall study: Non-progressing patients received a fourth nivolumab dose near day 43, then surgery on days 50-56.

Notes on the study in general: With a few patients per group, TCR findings need larger cohorts. Non-responders to neoadjuvant nivolumab had significantly more clonal PBMC T cells than responders.

The receptor was isolated from a person aged 35-79 years with oral cavity squamous cell carcinoma. Sample: PBMCs, taken before nivolumab (anti-PD-1) treatment. The rearrangement links TRBV11-3 to TRBJ2-3; the match to TRBD2 covers 10 bases. As DNA, the CDR3 is TGTGCCAGCAGCTTAGGCCTAGCGGGAGTAGGGGATACGCAGTATTTT. Its protein is CASSLGLAGVGDTQYF.